The entry below gives a single TCR beta chain sequence along with its context. The target antigen is unknown. This sample includes further DNA sequences coding for the same CDR3. This CDR3 has 14 residues. V dropped 2 bases and J dropped 2 bases, with 10 bases sitting between them. CDR1 is MDHEN, CDR2 SYDVKM, per germline. The data originate from a study of OX40 agonist ivuxolimab in advanced cancers. Study information: Ivuxolimab, which patients received intravenously every 2 weeks, was dosed at 0.01 to 10 mg/kg. Dose-escalation patients' cancers were hepatocellular carcinoma, melanoma, renal cell or head and neck cancer. Study results and caveats: It was also the case that some nonresponders had low normalized T-cell clonal expansion. The expanded peripheral T cells' antigen specificity was not determined.

Here immunoSEQ multiplex PCR was the method, and the copy in TCRdb shows in-frame clones only, minus some. The sample lists about 72,000 clones, roughly nine tenths occurring once. The chain joins TRBV28 to TRBJ2-7, with D perhaps TRBD2 (6 bases). Here the sequenced sample was CD4+ or CD8+ T cells sorted from blood, taken in a trial of the OX40 agonist ivuxolimab. This sequence originates from an adult with an advanced solid tumor such as melanoma, head and neck, liver or kidney cancer. CDR3 DNA sequence: TGTGCCAGCAGTTTAGCCGGGGGACCCTACGAGCAGTACTTC. It encodes CASSLAGGPYEQYF.